These T cell receptor beta chains were read from a single sample in a study of T cell repertoires in cytomegalovirus infection. TCRdb processed the reads anew with MiXCR; each CDR3 protein has one entry. The table records 200,000 or so distinct CDR3 sequences, 28% of them present only once. What was sequenced was PBMCs. These receptors were taken from a human donor in good health (CMV status not recorded). Some clones in this sample may be carry-over from other donors' samples. The conserved cysteine and the conserved F or W are not part of the CDR3 here.

ASRQGIQETQY TRBJ2-5 TRBV7-2
ASAPPRTSTKGTGELF TRBJ2-2 TRBV2
ATSRVYPGQGTETQY TRBJ2-5 TRBV15
SARRGQETKY TRBJ2-5 TRBV20-1
ASSSIHIRASYNEQF TRBJ2-1 TRBV7-2
ASSTTSGSYEQY TRBJ2-7 TRBV7-2
ASRSRDVGLYGYT TRBJ1-2 TRBV19
ASSLLGGAHEQY TRBJ2-7 TRBV27
ASSQEGRLAGITDTQY TRBJ2-3 TRBV14
ASSGDTNTGELF TRBJ2-2 TRBV2
ASRLLPHSLNTEAF TRBJ1-1 TRBV6-8
ASAGTEVSGELF TRBJ2-2 TRBV10-3
ASSLGGIDTIY TRBJ1-3 TRBV11-2
ASSPRDGSYEQY TRBJ2-7 TRBV7-2
ASRRDPSSIQY TRBJ2-4 TRBV7-2